The present entry profiles one T cell receptor (beta chain) with its context. The CDR3 consists of 13 residues. The V end was cut by 5 bases, the J end by 12 bases, with 19 bases between. TCRdb passed the 5' RACE reads through MiXCR, listing each CDR3 protein once. The sample records about 9,100 distinct CDR3 sequences, around three fifths being singletons. V and J are TRBV12-3 or TRBV12-4 and TRBJ1-2; D is perhaps TRBD1 (5 bases). Sequenced input: tumor-infiltrating memory CD4+ T cells sorted from the breast tumor. The subset was: memory CD4+ T cells, CD4+CD45RO+CD25-. This clonotype originated in a female donor with breast cancer. The CDR3 protein is CASSRQRARGHTF. CDR3 sequence (DNA): TGTGCCAGCAGTAGACAGAGGGCCAGAGGCCACACCTTC.